One sample yielded the 4 T cell receptor beta chains listed below, sequenced in a study of blood T cells in healthy people across ages. Primers used in a second PCR of about 6 to 11 cycles were a sample-barcoded 5' primer and a J-beta primer mix. TCRdb redid the calling of the 5' RACE reads with MiXCR, one entry per CDR3 protein. The data contain about 1.8 million distinct CDR3 sequences, roughly 50% of them singletons. The specimen sequenced was blood. The receptors were sampled from a woman in her thirties or forties in good health.

This clonotype has only a few counts. This sequence joins TRBV7-2 and TRBJ2-1; 7 bases line up with TRBD1. The J segment lost 9 bases and the V segment lost 5 bases, leaving 13 bases of the junction unmatched. Germline V lookup: CDR1 SGHTA, CDR2 FQGNSA. There are 15 residues in the CDR3. CDR3: CASSGRGQGSLEQFF. Written as DNA, the CDR3 is TGTGCCAGCAGCGGAAGGGGGCAGGGGTCCCTTGAGCAGTTCTTC. Combining the CDR3 with reference TRBV7-2 and TRBJ2-1 gives the whole variable domain GAGVSQSPSNKVTEKGKDVELRCDPISGHTALYWYRQSLGQGLEFLIYFQGNSAPDKSGLPSDRFSAERTGGSVSTLTIQRTQQEDSAVYLCASSGRGQGSLEQFFGPGTRLTVL.

The chain is built from TRBV20-1 and TRBJ2-1; 12 nucleotides align to TRBD2. V trimming: 0 bases; J trimming: 7 bases; junction bases outside the gene matches: 13. The V gene's germline CDR1 is DFQATT and CDR2 SNEGSKA (reference sequence). The CDR3 is 18 amino acids. The CDR3 reads CSARDRLAGGGFRNEQFF. The CDR3 DNA follows: TGCAGTGCTAGAGATCGGCTAGCGGGGGGGGGTTTTAGGAATGAGCAGTTCTTC.

V gene TRBV21-1 combines with J gene TRBJ2-7; the table gives TRBD1 as D, unverified against the DNA. TRBV21-1 is a pseudogene. The CDR3 totals 11 residues. CDR3 sequence reads: CASRPPGDQYF. In DNA, the CDR3 is TGTGCCAGCAGACCCCCGGGGGATCAGTACTTC.

This clonotype was found a few times. The V and J genes are TRBV12-3 or TRBV12-4 and TRBJ1-1; no clear D. CDR3 length: 12 amino acids. V was clipped by 3 bases and J by 0 bases, with 2 bases between them. This CDR3 is CASSFVNTEAFF. Written as DNA, the CDR3 is TGTGCCAGCAGTTTCGTGAACACTGAAGCTTTCTTT.